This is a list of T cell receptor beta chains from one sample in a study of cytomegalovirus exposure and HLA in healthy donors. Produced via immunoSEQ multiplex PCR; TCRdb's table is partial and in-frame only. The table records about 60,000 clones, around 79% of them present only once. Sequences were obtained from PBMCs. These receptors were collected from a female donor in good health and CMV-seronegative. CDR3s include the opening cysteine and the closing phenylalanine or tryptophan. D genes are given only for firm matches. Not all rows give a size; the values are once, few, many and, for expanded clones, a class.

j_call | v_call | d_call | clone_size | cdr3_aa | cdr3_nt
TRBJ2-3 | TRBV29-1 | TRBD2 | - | CSAIAGSTDTQYF | TGCAGCGCCATAGCGGGGAGCACAGATACGCAGTATTTT
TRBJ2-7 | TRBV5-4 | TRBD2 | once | CASSYQREGPKEQYF | TGTGCCAGCAGCTACCAGCGGGAGGGTCCCAAGGAGCAGTACTTC
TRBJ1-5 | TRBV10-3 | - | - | CAISESSGDSNQPQHF | TGTGCCATCAGTGAGTCCTCAGGTGATAGCAATCAGCCCCAGCATTTT
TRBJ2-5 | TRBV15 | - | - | CATSIRGQETQYF | TGTGCCACCAGCATCCGGGGACAAGAGACCCAGTACTTC
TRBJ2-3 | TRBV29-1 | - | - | CSVASSRPRDTQYF | TGCAGCGTTGCGTCTAGCCGGCCAAGGGATACGCAGTATTTT
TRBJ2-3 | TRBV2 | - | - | CASILELSTDTQYF | TGTGCCAGCATCCTAGAGCTTAGCACAGATACGCAGTATTTT
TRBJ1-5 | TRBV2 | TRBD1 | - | CASSTRTGTDQPQHF | TGTGCCAGCAGTACCCGGACAGGGACTGATCAGCCCCAGCATTTT
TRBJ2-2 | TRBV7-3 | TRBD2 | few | CASSLRRGVTGELFF | TGTGCCAGCAGCCTGAGGCGGGGGGTAACCGGGGAGCTGTTTTTT
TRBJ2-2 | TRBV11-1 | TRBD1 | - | CASSGDRLTGELFF | TGTGCCAGCAGCGGGGACAGGCTCACCGGGGAGCTGTTTTTT
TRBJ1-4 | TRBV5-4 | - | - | CASSLGGLTEKLFF | TGTGCCAGCAGCTTGGGAGGGTTGACGGAAAAACTGTTTTTT
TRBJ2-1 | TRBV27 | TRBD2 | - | CASSPLAGGTVEQFF | TGTGCCAGCAGTCCCCTTGCGGGGGGCACCGTTGAGCAGTTCTTC
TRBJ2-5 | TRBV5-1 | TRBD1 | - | CASSLWGQSQETQYF | TGCGCCAGCAGCTTATGGGGACAGAGCCAAGAGACCCAGTACTTC
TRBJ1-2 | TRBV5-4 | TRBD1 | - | CASSFWTGYYGYTF | TGTGCCAGCAGCTTCTGGACAGGCTACTATGGCTACACCTTC
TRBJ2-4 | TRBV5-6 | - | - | CASSLQGTKNIQYF | TGTGCCAGCAGCTTACAGGGAACCAAAAACATTCAGTACTTC
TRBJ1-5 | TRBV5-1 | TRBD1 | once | CASKGGTANSNQPQHF | TGCGCCAGCAAAGGGGGGACAGCGAATAGCAATCAGCCCCAGCATTTT
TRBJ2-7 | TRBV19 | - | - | CASSNRRGIYEQYF | TGTGCCAGTAGTAACCGTCGGGGGATCTACGAGCAGTACTTC
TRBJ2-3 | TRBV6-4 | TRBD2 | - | CASSGGATDTQYF | TGTGCCAGCAGCGGGGGGGCGACAGATACGCAGTATTTT
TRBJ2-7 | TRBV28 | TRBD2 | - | CASSLTSGGALSSYEQYF | TGTGCCAGCAGTTTGACTAGCGGGGGGGCACTGAGCTCCTACGAGCAGTACTTC
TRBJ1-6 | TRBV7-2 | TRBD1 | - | CASRTGQGYNSPLHF | TGTGCCAGCAGAACGGGACAGGGGTATAATTCACCCCTCCACTTT
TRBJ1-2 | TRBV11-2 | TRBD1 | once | CASSLGTGDYGYTF | TGTGCCAGCAGCTTAGGGACAGGGGACTATGGCTACACCTTC
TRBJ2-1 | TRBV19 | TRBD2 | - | CASMDSGRSYNEQFF | TGTGCCAGTATGGATAGCGGGAGGTCCTACAATGAGCAGTTCTTC
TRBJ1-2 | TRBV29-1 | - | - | CSVEGVGGYGYTF | TGCAGCGTTGAAGGGGTGGGGGGCTATGGCTACACCTTC
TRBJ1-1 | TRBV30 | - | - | CAWSPGRYTEAFF | TGTGCCTGGAGTCCAGGGAGGTACACTGAAGCTTTCTTT
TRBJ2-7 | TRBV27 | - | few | CASSFPGGNYEQYF | TGTGCCAGCAGTTTTCCCGGGGGAAACTACGAGCAGTACTTC
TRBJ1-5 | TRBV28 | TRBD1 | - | CASSSGQVYNQPQHF | TGTGCCAGCAGTTCCGGACAGGTTTACAATCAGCCCCAGCATTTT
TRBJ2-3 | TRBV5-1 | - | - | CASRRGGGTDTQYF | TGCGCCAGCAGAAGAGGGGGAGGCACAGATACGCAGTATTTT
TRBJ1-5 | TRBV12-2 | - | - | CASRGSIQPQHF | TGTGCAAGTCGCGGCTCGATTCAGCCCCAGCATTTT
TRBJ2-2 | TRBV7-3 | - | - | CASSSEPNTGELFF | TGTGCCAGCAGCTCCGAGCCGAACACCGGGGAGCTGTTTTTT
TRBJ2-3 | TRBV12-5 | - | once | CASGLVEERSGGTQYF | TGTGCTAGTGGTTTGGTGGAAGAGAGGTCCGGGGGTACGCAGTATTTT
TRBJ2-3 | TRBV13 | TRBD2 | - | CASSLRGSGGAEDTQYF | TGTGCCAGCAGCTTAAGAGGTAGCGGGGGGGCAGAAGATACGCAGTATTTT
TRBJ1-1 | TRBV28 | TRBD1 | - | CASSSILGDRLNTEAFF | TGTGCCAGCAGTTCAATATTGGGGGACAGGCTGAACACTGAAGCTTTCTTT
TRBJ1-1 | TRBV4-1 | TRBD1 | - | CASSQDYRRQGGEAFF | TGCGCCAGCAGCCAAGACTACCGACGACAGGGGGGAGAAGCTTTCTTT
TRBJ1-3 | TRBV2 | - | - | CASSPENSLSGNTIYF | TGTGCCAGCAGTCCCGAAAACAGCCTCTCTGGAAACACCATATATTTT
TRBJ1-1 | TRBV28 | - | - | CASSLLQNTEAFF | TGTGCCAGCAGTTTATTACAGAACACTGAAGCTTTCTTT
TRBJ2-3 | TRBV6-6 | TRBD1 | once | CASSPMTGVPTDTQYF | TGTGCCAGCAGCCCCATGACAGGGGTTCCTACCGATACGCAGTATTTT
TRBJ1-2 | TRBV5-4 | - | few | CASMPGGRGYGYTF | TGTGCCAGCATGCCTGGTGGCAGGGGCTATGGCTACACCTTC
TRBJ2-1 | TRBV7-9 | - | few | CASSYVGTHKQFF | TGTGCCAGCAGCTACGTCGGGACTCACAAGCAGTTCTTC
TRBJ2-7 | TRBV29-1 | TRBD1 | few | CSVRTGSGYEQYF | TGCAGCGTGAGGACAGGCTCGGGGTACGAGCAGTACTTC
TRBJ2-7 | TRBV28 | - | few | CASIPQGRSYEQYF | TGTGCCAGCATCCCACAGGGAAGGAGCTACGAGCAGTACTTC
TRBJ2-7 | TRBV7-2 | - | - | CASSLNALPTYEQYF | TGTGCCAGCAGCTTGAACGCACTGCCGACCTACGAGCAGTACTTC
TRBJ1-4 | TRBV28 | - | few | CASRRGGNEKLFF | TGTGCCAGCCGTCGGGGGGGTAATGAAAAACTGTTTTTT
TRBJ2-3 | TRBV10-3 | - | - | CAISEDSTQDTQYF | TGTGCCATCAGTGAAGACTCAACTCAAGATACGCAGTATTTT
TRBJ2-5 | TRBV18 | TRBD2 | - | CASSPLSSGGQETQYF | TGTGCCAGCTCACCACTTAGTAGCGGGGGGCAAGAGACCCAGTACTTC
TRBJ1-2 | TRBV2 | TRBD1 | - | CASRLAGQGYGYTF | TGTGCCAGCAGGCTCGCGGGACAGGGGTATGGCTACACCTTC